This T cell receptor (beta chain) was found in a study of T cell repertoires in cytomegalovirus infection. Across the study: The public TCR beta signatures pointed to both CMV infection and matching HLA type.

Findings and caveats of the study: Frequencies of public TCR beta families were cumulated, and this identified carriers of CMV plus the relevant HLA. The ex vivo response was dominated by HLA-C-restricted CMV-specific TCR beta clonotypes.

TCRdb processed the reads anew with MiXCR; each CDR3 protein has one entry. Among about 190,000 distinct CDR3 sequences listed, approximately 30% were seen once. Between the trimmed V and J ends, which lost 0 bases and 7 bases, there was a span of 15 bases. Germline lookup yields CDR1 SGHDN and CDR2 FVKESK. This CDR3 contains 16 residues. Notes on this clonotype: Its antigen remains unidentified.

The sample consisted of PBMCs. This TCR derives from a human donor in good health (CMV status not recorded). Some clones in this sample may be carry-over from other donors' samples. This rearrangement joins TRBV14 to TRBJ1-4; D is unclear. CDR3 nucleotides: TGTGCCAGCAGCCAAGACCCCAGGCCTTTACGTGAAAAACTGTTTTTT. Amino acid sequence: CASSQDPRPLREKLFF.